This T cell receptor beta chain was identified during a study of CD8 T cell repertoires and HIV-1 epitope variants. Study details: Separate wells received one of Twenty-five Gag or Nef variant peptides. Epitopes were three Gag families plus Nef HW9 and YT9. Findings of the study overall: Nef KF9 drew about 5 clonotypes and HW9 one, without TAALDMSHF responses. Most of the nine antigen-specific clonotypes appeared cross-reactive to autologous or escape variants.

This clone was seen just once. What it binds is unknown. Clones were sequenced by immunoSEQ multiplex PCR, and TCRdb holds only the in-frame ones, with some missing. In the table there are some 5,000 clones, 65% to 75% of which are singletons. The specimen sequenced was cultured CD8+ T cells derived from PBMCs. The sequence was collected from a male donor with HIV.

The CDR3 DNA reads TGTGCCAGCAGTTTACCGACAGGGACTTTGACCCAGTACTTC. Translated: CASSLPTGTLTQYF. This rearrangement joins TRBV28 to TRBJ2-5; D is possibly TRBD1 (7 bases). Trimming left V 2 bases short and J 7 bases short, with 14 bases between. Looked up from germline, CDR1 is MDHEN and CDR2 is SYDVKM. This CDR3 has 14 amino acids.